The next 19 T cell receptor beta chains were all read from a single sample in a study of cytomegalovirus exposure and HLA in healthy donors. This PCR relied on a set of 60 Vbeta primers and 13 Jbeta primers. Profiled with immunoSEQ multiplex PCR; TCRdb holds only in-frame clones, not every one. The table shows about 150,000 clones, with more than 60% occurring only once. Sequencing was done on a sample of PBMCs. The receptors stem from a man aged 25 to 45 in good health and CMV-seropositive.

The chain employs TRBV28 and TRBJ1-1; D is undetermined. Looked up from germline, CDR1 is MDHEN and CDR2 is SYDVKM. V shed 6 bases and J shed 0 bases, with 20 bases lying between them. The CDR3 has 17 amino acids. Written as DNA, the CDR3 is TGTGCCAGCAGACCTCCTCTAGGAGACCCTATGAACACTGAAGCTTTCTTT. Its translation: CASRPPLGDPMNTEAFF.

The chain combines TRBV7-8 with TRBJ2-3; 7 positions agree with TRBD2. With 0 bases clipped from V and 6 bases from J, the junction kept 9 bases outside the gene matches. This CDR3 comprises 16 residues. The germline CDR1 and CDR2 sequences are SGHVS and FQNEAQ. This CDR3 reads CASSLARLAAPDTQYF. In DNA, the CDR3 is TGTGCCAGCAGCTTAGCGCGGCTAGCGGCTCCCGATACGCAGTATTTT.

The CDR3 loop is CASSVGQGGYGYTF. CDR3 DNA sequence: TGTGCCAGCAGTGTTGGACAGGGCGGTTATGGCTACACCTTC. The J gene is TRBJ1-2, the V gene TRBV6-5, with 8 bases matching TRBD1. Germline V lookup: CDR1 MNHEY, CDR2 SVGAGI. The CDR3 consists of 14 residues. V was clipped by 5 bases and J by 5 bases; unmatched bases: 7.

This chain links TRBV5-4 with TRBJ2-3; TRBD2 matches at 7 bases. CDR3 length: 14 residues. Trimming cost V 4 bases and J 0 bases; bases outside gene matches: 2. Germline values: CDR1 SGHNT, CDR2 YYREEE (reference sequence). As DNA, the CDR3 is TGTGCCAGCAGCAGTAGCGGGAGCACAGATACGCAGTATTTT. This encodes CASSSSGSTDTQYF.

The table lists this clone with a few counts. The chain joins TRBV28 to TRBJ2-7; 7 bases are a match to TRBD2. V was pared by 5 bases and J by 2 bases, with 9 bases of the junction left unmatched. Germline-derived CDR1 and CDR2 are MDHEN and SYDVKM. CDR3 size: 15 residues. The CDR3 sequence: CASSLDQGLPYEQYF. Written as DNA, the CDR3 is TGTGCCAGCAGTCTAGACCAGGGACTACCCTACGAGCAGTACTTC.

This clone showed up just once. The rearrangement joins TRBV30 to TRBJ1-3, with TRBD1 matching over 10 bases. Germline V gene data show CDR1 as GTSNPN and CDR2 as SVGIG (reference sequence). The CDR3 loop spans 15 amino acids. Trimming cost V 4 bases and J 3 bases; bases outside gene matches: 6. The DNA of the CDR3 is TGTGCCTGGAACCGGGACAGGGGCTTTGGAAACACCATATATTTT. It codes for CAWNRDRGFGNTIYF.

The J gene is TRBJ1-1, the V gene TRBV9, with TRBD1 as a possible D gene (5 bases). V was trimmed by 3 bases and J by 2 bases, leaving 11 bases between them. The CDR3 spans 14 residues. Germline CDR1 is SGDLS and CDR2 is YYNGEE. The CDR3 sequence: CASSEEGLNTEAFF. Here the CDR3 DNA reads TGTGCCAGCAGCGAGGAGGGACTCAACACTGAAGCTTTCTTT.

This clone was seen more than once but under ten times. J is TRBJ1-5 and V is TRBV6-5; 9 bases are shared with TRBD1. V lost 6 bases and J lost 2; bases outside the gene matches: 5. The CDR3 length is 15 residues. Germline V gives CDR1 MNHEY, CDR2 SVGAGI. CDR3 residues: CASSLQGAGNQPQHF. CDR3 sequence (DNA): TGTGCCAGCAGCTTACAGGGGGCTGGCAATCAGCCCCAGCATTTT.

The V and J genes are TRBV30 and TRBJ2-5; 10 nucleotides match TRBD1. TRBJ2-7 matches the DNA end more closely, so the J call is doubtful. The CDR3 is 12 residues long. The germline gives CDR1 GTSNPN, CDR2 SVGIG (reference sequence). CDR3 sequence (DNA): TGTGCCGGTGACAGGGGGCCCAGCGAGCAGTACTTC. Translating it yields CAGDRGPSEQYF.

The J gene is TRBJ1-5, the V gene TRBV10-3; TRBD1 matches 7 bases. The V and J ends lost 4 bases and 7 bases, in that order; junction bases with no gene match: 13. CDR3 length: 16 residues. Germline-derived CDR1 and CDR2 are ENHRY and SYGVKD. CDR3 residues: CAISAGWEGGFQPQHF. The CDR3 DNA sequence: TGTGCCATCAGTGCCGGGTGGGAAGGGGGCTTCCAGCCCCAGCATTTT.

This clone has a single count. The chain uses TRBV30 and TRBJ2-2; possible D gene TRBD2, 6 bases. This CDR3 contains 14 residues. Looked up from germline, CDR1 is GTSNPN and CDR2 is SVGIG (reference sequence). V was trimmed by 3 bases and J by 6 bases, leaving 14 bases between them. CDR3 DNA sequence: TGTGCCTGGAGGGAAGGGAGGTGGGCCGGGGAGCTGTTTTTT. Translation: CAWREGRWAGELFF.

This chain joins TRBV5-4 and TRBJ2-1; D unclear. V lost 0 bases and J lost 6, with 16 bases in between. The CDR3 is 16 residues long. Per germline, CDR1 SGHNT and CDR2 YYREEE (reference sequence). In nucleotides, the CDR3 is TGTGCCAGCAGCTTGGGGGCCGCGCTAAATCCCAATGAGCAGTTCTTC. Translated, it gives CASSLGAALNPNEQFF.

This chain links TRBV7-9 with TRBJ1-5; 8 bases agree with TRBD1. Germline loops: CDR1 SEHNR, CDR2 FQNEAQ (reference sequence). V lost 2 bases, J lost 2 bases, and 8 bases stayed unmatched. The CDR3 is made up of 17 amino acids. CDR3 sequence (DNA): TGTGCCAGCAGCTTATTCCAGGGGGCAGGGGGCAATCAGCCCCAGCATTTT. Protein: CASSLFQGAGGNQPQHF.

This chain links TRBV5-8 with TRBJ2-7, with a weak D call TRBD1 (5 bases). Germline V CDR1 and CDR2: SGHTS, YDEGEE. The CDR3 has 15 amino acids. The ends were cut back, 1 base at V and 1 base at J, with 12 bases in the middle. The CDR3, as DNA: TGTGCCAGCAGCTTGCTGGCAGGGCCATCCTACGAGCAGTACTTC. Its protein is CASSLLAGPSYEQYF.

The rearrangement uses TRBV30 and TRBJ1-3; TRBD1 is a possible D gene (5 bases). V lost 2 bases to trimming and J lost 2 bases, with 10 bases between them. CDR3 length equals 14 residues. Per germline, CDR1 GTSNPN and CDR2 SVGIG (reference sequence). The CDR3 DNA sequence: TGTGCCTGGAGTCCGGGGGTGGCTGGAAACACCATATATTTT. It yields the protein CAWSPGVAGNTIYF. The whole variable domain, filled in from reference TRBV30 and TRBJ1-3, reads SQTIHQWPATLVQPVGSPLSLECTVEGTSNPNLYWYRQAAGRGLQLLFYSVGIGQISSEVPQNLSASRPQDRQFILSSKKLLLSDSGFYLCAWSPGVAGNTIYFGEGSWLTVV.

This chain uses TRBV6-4 with TRBJ2-1, with 8 bases identical to TRBD2. Per the germline V gene, CDR1 is MRHNA and CDR2 is SNTAGT. CDR3 size: 15 residues. With 3 bases clipped from V and 1 base from J, the junction kept 2 bases outside the gene matches. CDR3 bases: TGTGCCAGCAGTGAATTAGCGGGATCCTACAATGAGCAGTTCTTC. Its protein is CASSELAGSYNEQFF.

The J gene is TRBJ2-3, the V gene TRBV6-1; no firm D call. The germline V gene encodes CDR1 MNHNS and CDR2 SASEGT. The V gene lost 6 bases and the J gene lost 0 bases, with 10 bases spanning the gap. The CDR3 extends over 14 amino acids. The DNA of the CDR3 is TGTGCCAGCAGCCGGGTTTTCAGCACAGATACGCAGTATTTT. Translated, it gives CASSRVFSTDTQYF.

This clone was counted once. V gene TRBV5-1 combines with J gene TRBJ2-1, with 9 bases fitting TRBD2. The ends lost 6 bases at V and 0 bases at J; junction bases unmatched: 4. Germline CDR1 is SGHRS and CDR2 is YFSETQ. This CDR3 is 15 amino acids long. CDR3 DNA: TGCGCCAGCAACAGACTAGCGGACTCCTACAATGAGCAGTTCTTC. Protein product: CASNRLADSYNEQFF.

The V and J genes are TRBV9 and TRBJ1-2; D not resolved. Per the germline V gene, CDR1 is SGDLS and CDR2 is YYNGEE. The germline V and J ends were trimmed by 6 bases and 0 bases, with 9 bases remaining between them. CDR3 length: 13 amino acids. In DNA, the CDR3 is TGTGCCAGCACCTCCCAGTCTAACTATGGCTACACCTTC. Protein: CASTSQSNYGYTF. Full variable domain (missing parts from reference TRBV9 and TRBJ1-2): DSGVTQTPKHLITATGQRVTLRCSPRSGDLSVYWYQQSLDQGLQFLIQYYNGEERAKGNILERFSAQQFPDLHSELNLSSLELGDSALYFCASTSQSNYGYTFGSGTRLTVV.